This T cell receptor (beta chain) was sequenced during a study of blood T cell repertoires in COVID-19. About the research overall: COVID-19 samples collected from the United States, Italy and Spain covered acute and convalescent phases.

The CDR3 runs 15 residues. Trimming removed 5 bases from V and 3 bases from J; junction bases left unmatched: 4. Germline V gives CDR1 SGHVS, CDR2 FNYEAQ. In the authors' workflow: How many nucleated cells were present was estimated from reference gene primer amplification. Produced via immunoSEQ multiplex PCR; TCRdb's table is partial and in-frame only. D and trimming were read from the DNA, whereas the V and J calls and clone size are those reported in that table. The table includes nearly 200,000 clones, approximately 81% detected once. The receptor comes from a human donor in a cohort sampled during active COVID-19. The sequenced material came from peripheral blood. The genes are TRBV7-6 and TRBJ1-4, with 9 bases lining up with TRBD1. CDR3 region: CASSLRTGANEKLFF. CDR3 DNA sequence: TGTGCCAGCAGCCTACGGACAGGGGCTAATGAAAAACTGTTTTTT.